These 6 T cell receptor beta chains share one sample of origin, sequenced in a study of cytomegalovirus exposure and HLA in healthy donors. This PCR relied on a set of 60 Vbeta primers and 13 Jbeta primers. Profiled with immunoSEQ multiplex PCR; TCRdb holds only in-frame clones, not every one. In the table there are about 140,000 clones, around 80% of which are singletons. The sequenced sample consisted of PBMCs. The receptors shown here come from a man aged 25-40 years in good health and CMV-seropositive.

The chain recombines TRBV19 with TRBJ2-1; D is unclear. Trimming pared 0 bases from V and 2 bases from J, leaving 5 bases between. CDR3 length equals 14 residues. Per germline, CDR1 LNHDA and CDR2 SQIVND (reference sequence). Written as DNA, the CDR3 is TGTGCCAGTAGTATAGAGTCCACCTACAATGAGCAGTTCTTC. Its protein product is CASSIESTYNEQFF.

Only a few counts were recorded for this clone. This rearrangement joins TRBV19 to TRBJ1-1; 7 bases agree with TRBD1. The CDR3 consists of 14 residues. After removal of 6 bases from V and 0 bases from J, the junction contained 4 bases not matched to a gene. CDR1 is LNHDA, CDR2 SQIVND, per germline (reference sequence). Here the CDR3 reads CASRPTGMNTEAFF. The CDR3 DNA reads TGTGCCAGTAGACCGACAGGGATGAACACTGAAGCTTTCTTT.

The rearrangement joins TRBV9 to TRBJ2-3, with TRBD2 as a possible D gene (5 bases). The V end was cut by 0 bases, the J end by 0 bases, with 11 bases between. The CDR3 covers 16 residues. CDR1 is SGDLS, CDR2 YYNGEE, per germline. CDR3 amino acids: CASSVASSTSTDTQYF. CDR3 DNA: TGTGCCAGCAGCGTAGCTAGCAGTACTAGCACAGATACGCAGTATTTT.

The genes are TRBV27 and TRBJ2-1; perhaps TRBD2 as D (5 bases). CDR3 size: 14 residues. The V end lost 4 bases, the J end lost 9 bases, and 16 bases lay between the germline ends. CDR1 is MNHEY and CDR2 is SMNVEV in the germline V gene (reference sequence). CDR3 protein: CASSSRGSMSEQFF. The CDR3 nucleotides read TGTGCCAGCAGTTCCCGGGGTAGTATGAGTGAGCAGTTCTTC.

The chain recombines TRBV7-9 with TRBJ2-1, with 9 bases that match TRBD1. Trimming at V came to 4 bases and at J to 8 bases, leaving 12 bases not matched to a gene. Germline values: CDR1 SEHNR, CDR2 FQNEAQ (reference sequence). The CDR3 has 16 amino acids. For the CDR3, the DNA is TGTGCCAGCAGCTCACTCGGGACAGGGTTGACCTATGAGCAGTTCTTC. It codes for CASSSLGTGLTYEQFF.

The chain has TRBV19 and TRBJ1-1; D perhaps matches TRBD1 (5 bases). The germline V gene has CDR1 LNHDA and CDR2 SQIVND (reference sequence). The germline V and J ends were trimmed by 7 bases and 3 bases, with 18 bases remaining between them. The CDR3 sequence is 15 residues long. CDR3 in amino acids: CASKVIGGVDTEAFF. The CDR3 DNA reads TGTGCCAGTAAAGTCATCGGGGGTGTGGACACTGAAGCTTTCTTT.